The clone carrying this TCR beta chain was seen a few times. Its antigen is not known. Mismatch with germline at one junction end may stem from a read error. This sample stems from a study of early T cells in non-severe SARS-CoV-2 infection. Looking at the study overall: It was bulk RNA from unsorted whole blood that was sequenced, and the chains were unpaired. General study points: Database matching using VDJdb favored anti-spike CD8 responses, with private and CD4 specificities left missing.

TCRdb re-analysed the 5' RACE reads in MiXCR, keeping a single row per CDR3 protein. The table includes about 64,000 distinct CDR3 sequences, 20% to 25% detected once. CDR1 and CDR2 from the germline V gene are SEHNR and FQNEAQ (reference sequence). The CDR3 consists of 14 residues. Sequencing was performed on whole blood, taken at baseline. The chain has TRBV7-9 and TRBJ1-1, with D unclear. The receptor's source is an adult who was a healthcare worker with PCR-confirmed SARS-CoV-2 infection or an uninfected control (not recorded which). CDR3 protein: CASYYGQSNTEAFF. The CDR3 nucleotides are TGTGCCAGTTATTATGGGCAGTCGAACACTGAAGCCTTCTTT.